This TCR beta chain appears in the sequencing data of a study of Graves' ophthalmopathy and Graves' hyperthyroidism. Clinical symptoms, serum thyroxine, TRAb, thyroid ultrasound and orbital computed tomography determined diagnosis. This clonotype was observed at least ten times. The CDR3 spans 15 residues. With V trimmed by 5 bases and J by 5 bases, 11 bases remained unmatched. Germline lookup yields CDR1 SEHNR and CDR2 FQNEAQ (reference sequence). RNA transcripts served as template for amplifying TCR beta CDR3 sequences. Scientists carried out first-round RT-PCR using HTBI primers and then a second-round multiplex PCR. One entry per CDR3 protein results from TCRdb running MiXCR on the multiplex PCR reads. Of hundreds of thousands of distinct CDR3 sequences in the sample, about 24% are singletons; the top ten hold more than 5.5%.

The chain combines TRBV7-9 with TRBJ2-7, with TRBD1 matching over 8 bases. The TCR comes from a young woman with stable Graves' hyperthyroidism. Some clones in this sample may be carry-over from other donors' samples. Sequencing was carried out using peripheral blood. The CDR3 DNA follows: TGTGCCAGCAGCCCCCCGGGACAGGCGTGGGACGAGCAGTACTTC. As protein: CASSPPGQAWDEQYF.